The 10 T cell receptor beta chains below all came from one sample that was sequenced in a study of identical twins. TCRdb reprocessed the 5' RACE reads with MiXCR, giving one entry per CDR3 protein. Altogether 500,000 to 600,000 distinct CDR3 sequences are present, 22% being singletons, with the ten largest covering under 0.95%. This sample also appeared in a second study, on T cells expressing NK-cell markers.

Sequenced: CD4+ T cells sorted from blood. The receptors originated from a woman aged 18-30 years in good health.

The rearrangement joins TRBV12-3 or TRBV12-4 to TRBJ1-6; D uncertain. Trimming left V 1 base short and J 8 bases short, with 6 bases between. This CDR3 spans 13 amino acids. The CDR3, as DNA: TGTGCCAGCAGTTTAGGGTTGCATTCACCCCTCCACTTT. Protein product: CASSLGLHSPLHF.

There are a few counts of this clonotype. V usage is TRBV7-2 and J usage is TRBJ2-1, with 14 bases lining up with TRBD2. Germline V lookup: CDR1 SGHTA, CDR2 FQGNSA. This CDR3 is built from 14 residues. J was trimmed by 15 bases and V by 5 bases; bases with no gene match: 9. CDR3 amino acids: CASSQGTSGSILFF. DNA of the CDR3: TGTGCCAGCAGCCAAGGGACTAGCGGGAGTATTCTGTTCTTC.

This clonotype was seen a handful of times. This rearrangement joins TRBV2 to TRBJ1-2, with TRBD1 identical over 7 bases. Germline V gives CDR1 SNHLY, CDR2 FYNNEI. With 6 bases clipped from V and 2 bases from J, the junction kept 6 bases outside the gene matches. This CDR3 has 14 amino acids. The DNA of the CDR3 is TGTGCCAGCAGCAACAGGGGACTGAACTATGGCTACACCTTC. It specifies CASSNRGLNYGYTF.

This clonotype was counted between two and nine times. The V gene is TRBV11-2, the J gene TRBJ1-4; D call uncertain. This CDR3 region has 15 residues. Trimming pared 1 base from V and 4 bases from J, leaving 10 bases between. CDR1 is SGHAT, CDR2 FQNNGV, per germline. CDR3 nucleotide sequence: TGTGCCAGCAGCTTAGGCCGGATACTTAATGAAAAACTGTTTTTT. It yields the protein CASSLGRILNEKLFF.

In the case of this clonotype: Sequence at one end of the junction differs from germline and may be a read error. This rearrangement joins TRBV5-1 to TRBJ2-1; the match to TRBD2 covers 7 bases. The CDR3 sequence is 15 residues long. Germline assignment: CDR1 SGHRS and CDR2 YFSETQ. CDR3 amino acids: CASSSASGRYNEQFF. CDR3 DNA sequence: TGCGCCAGCAGCTCGGCTAGCGGACGGTACAATGAGCAGTTCTTT. The full variable domain, with the rest looked up from reference TRBV5-1 and TRBJ2-1, is KAGVTQTPRYLIKTRGQQVTLSCSPISGHRSVSWYQQTPGQGLQFLFEYFSETQRNKGNFPGRFSGRQFSNSRSEMNVSTLELGDSALYLCASSSASGRYNEQFFGPGTRLTVL.

The V call is TRBV20-1, the J call TRBJ2-7; TRBD2 matches 11 bases. Per germline, CDR1 DFQATT and CDR2 SNEGSKA (reference sequence). This CDR3 region has 13 residues. The junction had 6 bases not matched to a gene; V was cut back by 6 bases and J by 5 bases. CDR3 DNA: TGCAGTGCCACGACTAGCGGGACGAACGAGCAGTACTTC. This codes for CSATTSGTNEQYF.

The V call is TRBV7-9, the J call TRBJ2-1; 8 bases line up with TRBD2. The CDR3 consists of 15 residues. Trimming removed 1 base from V and 8 bases from J; junction bases left unmatched: 7. CDR1 and CDR2 from the germline V gene are SEHNR and FQNEAQ (reference sequence). CDR3 loop: CASSLVGGGLDEQFF. DNA for the CDR3: TGTGCCAGCAGCTTAGTCGGCGGGGGGCTCGATGAGCAGTTCTTC.

The DNA for the CDR3 is TGTGCCAGCAGTTCGGGTAGCGGCAACTACGAGCAGTACTTC. Protein: CASSSGSGNYEQYF. This chain uses TRBV7-3 with TRBJ2-7; D is perhaps TRBD2 (6 bases). V was cut by 6 bases and J by 3 bases, with 15 bases left in between. CDR1 SGHTA and CDR2 FQGTGA come from the germline V gene. CDR3 size: 14 residues.

V gene TRBV2 combines with J gene TRBJ2-1, with D unclear. CDR1 is SNHLY, CDR2 FYNNEI, per germline. Trimming left V 5 bases short and J 14 bases short, with 13 bases between. The CDR3 loop spans 11 amino acids. CDR3 residues: CASSSSQKEFF. The CDR3 bases are TGTGCCAGCAGTAGTAGCCAGAAGGAGTTCTTC.

The chain carries TRBV2 and TRBJ2-7; D is undetermined. CDR1 SNHLY and CDR2 FYNNEI come from the germline V gene. The CDR3 sequence is 10 residues long. The V end lost 9 bases, the J end lost 7 bases, and 10 bases lay between the germline ends. CDR3 residues: CARDPREQYF. The CDR3 coding sequence is TGTGCCAGGGATCCTCGGGAGCAGTACTTC. The variable domain in full, with the rest retrieved from reference TRBV2 and TRBJ2-7, is EPEVTQTPSHQVTQMGQEVILRCVPISNHLYFYWYRQILGQKVEFLVSFYNNEISEKSEIFDDQFSVERPDGSNFTLKIRSTKLEDSAMYFCARDPREQYFGPGTRLTVT.